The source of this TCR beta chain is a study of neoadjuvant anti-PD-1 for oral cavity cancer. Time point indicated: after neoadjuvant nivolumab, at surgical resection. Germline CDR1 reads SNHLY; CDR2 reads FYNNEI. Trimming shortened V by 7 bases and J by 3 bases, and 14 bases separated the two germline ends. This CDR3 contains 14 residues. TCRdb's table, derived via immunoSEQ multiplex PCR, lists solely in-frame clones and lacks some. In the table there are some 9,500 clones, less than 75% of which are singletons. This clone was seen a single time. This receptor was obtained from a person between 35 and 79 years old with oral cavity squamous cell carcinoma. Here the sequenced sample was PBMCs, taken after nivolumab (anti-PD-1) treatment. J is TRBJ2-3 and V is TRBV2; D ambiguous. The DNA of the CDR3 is TGTGCCAGCAACCTGGGCCTTTCTACAGATACGCAGTATTTT. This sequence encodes CASNLGLSTDTQYF.